The T cell receptor beta chain under discussion was sequenced for a study of preoperative IRX-2 immunotherapy in early breast cancer. Method: immunoSEQ multiplex PCR; TCRdb's copy keeps in-frame clones and lacks some. The table includes under 30,000 clones, around 90% detected once. Germline V gene data show CDR1 as LNHDA and CDR2 as SQIVND (reference sequence). This CDR3 comprises 14 residues. J was trimmed by 0 bases and V by 6 bases; bases with no gene match: 3. Treatment described: preoperative locoregional IRX-2 cytokine immunotherapy. Patients received preoperative, locoregional IRX-2 cytokine immunotherapy in a phase Ib study.

The source of this sequence is a human donor with breast cancer. The chain links TRBV19 to TRBJ2-3, with 7 bases matching TRBD2. The sequenced sample was tumor tissue, obtained after IRX-2 immunotherapy. The CDR3 coding sequence is TGTGCCAGTAGAGCGGGGACCAGCACAGATACGCAGTATTTT. Translating it yields CASRAGTSTDTQYF.